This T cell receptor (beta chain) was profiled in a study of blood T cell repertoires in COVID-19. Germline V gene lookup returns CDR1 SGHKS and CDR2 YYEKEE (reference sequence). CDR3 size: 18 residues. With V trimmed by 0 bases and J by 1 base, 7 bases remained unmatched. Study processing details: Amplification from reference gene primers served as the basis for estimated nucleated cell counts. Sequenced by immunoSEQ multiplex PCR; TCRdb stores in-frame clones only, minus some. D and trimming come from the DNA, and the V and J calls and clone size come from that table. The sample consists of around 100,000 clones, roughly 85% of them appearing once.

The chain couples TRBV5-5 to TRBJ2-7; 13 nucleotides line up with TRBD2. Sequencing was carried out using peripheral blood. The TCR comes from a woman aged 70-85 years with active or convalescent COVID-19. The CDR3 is CASSLVTSGRLSSYEQYF. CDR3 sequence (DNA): TGTGCCAGCAGCTTGGTGACTAGCGGGAGGTTGAGTTCCTACGAGCAGTACTTC. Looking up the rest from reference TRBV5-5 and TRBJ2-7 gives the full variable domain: DAGVTQSPTHLIKTRGQQVTLRCSPISGHKSVSWYQQVLGQGPQFIFQYYEKEERGRGNFPDRFSARQFPNYSSELNVNALLLGDSALYLCASSLVTSGRLSSYEQYFGPGTRLTVT.